This T cell receptor beta chain was identified in a study of OX40 agonist ivuxolimab in advanced cancers. With respect to the entire study: Ivuxolimab, which targeted the costimulatory receptor OX40 (CD134), was an agonistic, fully human IgG2 monoclonal antibody. Intravenous ivuxolimab was administered to patients every 2 weeks at six dose levels: 0.01, 0.1, 0.3, 1.5, 3 and 10 mg/kg. Of the approximately 50 dose-escalation patients, hepatocellular carcinoma was present in about 20, melanoma in roughly 15, renal cell carcinoma in 9 and head and neck cancer in 9. A male proportion of around 83% and a mean age of about 60 years, ranging from 23 to 79, were recorded for the dose-escalation cohort. Patients were allowed to have had prior anti-PD-1, anti-PD-L1 or anti-CTLA-4 therapy, and 40% to 45% of the dose-escalation patients had previously received checkpoint inhibitors. Partial responses occurred in three dose-escalation patients: two with cutaneous melanoma and one with hepatocellular carcinoma. The point of sequencing TCRbeta in the periphery was to test whether ivuxolimab changed TCR sequence diversity and drove clonal T-cell expansion. The monotherapy dose-escalation portion (N of about 50 patients) of the phase I ivuxolimab trial is reported in the paper. What the study reported, not specific to this receptor: Low levels of normalized T-cell clonal expansion were also seen in some patients who did not respond. Which antigens the clonally expanded peripheral T cells were specific for was not determined. On average, CD8+ T cells showed more expanded clones than CD4+ T cells after ivuxolimab. At doses of 0.1 to 3.0 mg/kg, clonal expansion of both CD4+ and CD8+ T cells in blood was seen between baseline and week 6. In the 0.1-3.0 mg/kg groups, partial responders had among the lowest normalized peripheral clonal expansion, particularly in CD8+ T cells.

Genomic DNA was extracted from sorted cells for sequencing of the TCRbeta CDR3 region. The immunoSEQ Assay was used for sequencing of TCRbeta CDR3 regions. TCRdb provides this immuneACCESS table in a form limited to in-frame rearrangements. Some clones are lacking; in checked studies, under half of them reflect an unresolved V gene, and why the rest are absent is not known. The sample table holds about 95,000 clones, of which approximately 89% were seen once. The ten most abundant clones make up approximately 0.36% of the sample. CDR1 and CDR2, looked up from the germline V gene (reference sequence), are LNHDA and SQIVND. V is clipped by 5 bases and J by 2 bases, and the sequence between their germline boundaries is 6 bases long. There are 13 amino acids in the CDR3, from cysteine to phenylalanine inclusive. Of all the DNA, just the CDR3 is kept, 39 bases in frame from base 1. Patients with a history of autoimmune disease or receiving systemic immunosuppression were excluded from the trial. Peripheral blood for TCR sequencing was collected from all dose cohorts at baseline, on cycle 4 day 1, and on cycle 7 day 1. The samples were taken from a phase I, first-in-human, multicenter, open-label dose-escalation trial of ivuxolimab. Adults with locally advanced or metastatic melanoma, renal cell, hepatocellular, or head and neck squamous cell carcinoma were enrolled in the trial. Before TCR sequencing, CD4+ T cells and CD8+ T cells were sorted from peripheral blood as separate populations.

This clone showed up just once. This clone's antigen is unknown. No much larger clone exists at a distance of one base, and base qualities are not known. The sequences come from CD4+ or CD8+ T cells sorted from blood, collected in a trial of the OX40 agonist ivuxolimab. The sequence was obtained from an adult with an advanced solid tumor such as melanoma, head and neck, liver or kidney cancer. The V and J segments used are TRBV19 and TRBJ2-2, with the D gene call left open. CDR3 region: CASSVTNTGELFF. The nucleotides read TGTGCCAGTAGTGTCACCAACACCGGGGAGCTGTTTTTT.